Included here is one T cell receptor (beta chain) sequence, with context. This CDR3 comprises 15 residues. The V and J ends lost 3 bases and 5 bases, in that order; junction bases with no gene match: 9. CDR1 and CDR2 (germline): LGHNA, YSLEER. The source of the sample is a study of blood T cell repertoires in COVID-19. Generated by immunoSEQ multiplex PCR, the TCRdb table keeps only in-frame clones and is missing some. The profile shows a few hundred thousand clones, roughly 84% of them singletons. The TCR originated in a woman aged 18-29 years who had been exposed to COVID-19. V usage is TRBV4-3 and J usage is TRBJ1-1; 7 bases are a match to TRBD1. Sequenced material: PBMCs or T cells enriched from blood (not recorded which). CDR3 coding DNA: TGCGCCAGCAGCCATCTACAGGGGTTTTGGACTGAAGCTTTCTTT. Protein sequence: CASSHLQGFWTEAFF.